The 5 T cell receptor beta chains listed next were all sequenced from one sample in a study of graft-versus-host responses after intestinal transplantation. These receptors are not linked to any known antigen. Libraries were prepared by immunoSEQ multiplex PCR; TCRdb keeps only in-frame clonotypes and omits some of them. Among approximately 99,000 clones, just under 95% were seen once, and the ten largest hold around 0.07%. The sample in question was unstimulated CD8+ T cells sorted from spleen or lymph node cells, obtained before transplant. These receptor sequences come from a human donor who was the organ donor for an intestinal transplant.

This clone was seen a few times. CDR3 in DNA: TGCAGCGTAGGAGGAACAGCTGAAGCTTTCTTT. Amino acids: CSVGGTAEAFF. The chain carries TRBV29-1 and TRBJ1-1; D gene ambiguous. The length of the CDR3 is 11 residues. V shed 6 bases and J shed 6 bases, with 11 bases lying between them. Germline-derived CDR1 and CDR2 are SQVTM and ANQGSEA.

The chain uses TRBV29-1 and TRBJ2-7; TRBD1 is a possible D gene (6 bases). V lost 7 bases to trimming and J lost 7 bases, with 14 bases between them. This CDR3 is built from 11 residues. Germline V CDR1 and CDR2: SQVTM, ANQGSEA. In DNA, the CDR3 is TGCAGCGCCCAGGGGATTAGGGAGCAGTACTTC. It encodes CSAQGIREQYF.

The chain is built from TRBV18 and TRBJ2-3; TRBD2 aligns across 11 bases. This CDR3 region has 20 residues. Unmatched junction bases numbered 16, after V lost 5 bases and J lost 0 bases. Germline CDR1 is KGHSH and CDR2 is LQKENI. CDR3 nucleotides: TGTGCCAGCTCAACCGGACCTCTAGCGGGGGGATTGACTAGCACAGATACGCAGTATTTT. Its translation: CASSTGPLAGGLTSTDTQYF.

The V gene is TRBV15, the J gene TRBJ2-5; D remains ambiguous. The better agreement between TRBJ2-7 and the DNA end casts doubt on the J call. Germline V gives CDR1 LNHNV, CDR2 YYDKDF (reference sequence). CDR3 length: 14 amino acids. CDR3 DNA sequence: TGTGCCACCAGCAGAGACCGACATCCTTACGAGCAGTACTTC. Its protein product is CATSRDRHPYEQYF.

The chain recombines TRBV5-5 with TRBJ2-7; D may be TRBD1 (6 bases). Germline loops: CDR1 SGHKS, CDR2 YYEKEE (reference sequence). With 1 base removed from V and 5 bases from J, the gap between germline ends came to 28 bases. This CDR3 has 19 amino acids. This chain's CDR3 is CASSLLLGRGFPLLHEQYF. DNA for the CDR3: TGTGCCAGCAGCTTGTTACTCGGCAGGGGTTTTCCCCTCCTCCACGAGCAGTACTTC. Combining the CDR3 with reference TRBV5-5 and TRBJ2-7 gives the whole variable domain DAGVTQSPTHLIKTRGQQVTLRCSPISGHKSVSWYQQVLGQGPQFIFQYYEKEERGRGNFPDRFSARQFPNYSSELNVNALLLGDSALYLCASSLLLGRGFPLLHEQYFGPGTRLTVT.